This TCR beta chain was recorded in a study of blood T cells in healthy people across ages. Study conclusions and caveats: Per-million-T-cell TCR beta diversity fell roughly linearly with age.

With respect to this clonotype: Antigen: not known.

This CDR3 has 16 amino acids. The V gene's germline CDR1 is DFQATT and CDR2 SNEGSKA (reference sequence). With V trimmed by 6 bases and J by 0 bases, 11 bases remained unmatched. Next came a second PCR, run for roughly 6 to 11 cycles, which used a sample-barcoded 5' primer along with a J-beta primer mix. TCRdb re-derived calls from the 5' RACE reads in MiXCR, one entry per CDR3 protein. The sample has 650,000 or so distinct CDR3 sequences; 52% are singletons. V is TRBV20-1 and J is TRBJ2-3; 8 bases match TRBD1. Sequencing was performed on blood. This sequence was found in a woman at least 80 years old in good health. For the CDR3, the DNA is TGCAGTGCGTCGGCCCCTCGGGACAGGAGCACAGATACGCAGTATTTT. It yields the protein CSASAPRDRSTDTQYF.